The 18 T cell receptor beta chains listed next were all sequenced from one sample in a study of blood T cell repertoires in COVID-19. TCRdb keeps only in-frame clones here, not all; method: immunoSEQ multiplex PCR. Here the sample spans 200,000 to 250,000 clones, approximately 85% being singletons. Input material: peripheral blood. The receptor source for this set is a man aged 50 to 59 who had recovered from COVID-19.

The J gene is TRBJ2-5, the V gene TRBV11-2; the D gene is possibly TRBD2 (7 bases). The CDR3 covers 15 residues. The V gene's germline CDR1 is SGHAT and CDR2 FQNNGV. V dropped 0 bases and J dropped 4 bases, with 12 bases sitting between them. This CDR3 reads CASSLDRGGGETQYF. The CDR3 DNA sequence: TGTGCCAGCAGCTTAGATAGGGGGGGAGGAGAGACCCAGTACTTC.

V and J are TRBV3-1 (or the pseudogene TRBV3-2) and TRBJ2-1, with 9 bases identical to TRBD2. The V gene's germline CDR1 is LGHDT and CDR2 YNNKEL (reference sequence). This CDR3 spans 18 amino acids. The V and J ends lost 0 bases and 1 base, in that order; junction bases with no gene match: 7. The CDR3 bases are TGTGCCAGCAGCCAAGAAAGGGGGCTAGCGGGGTCCTACAATGAGCAGTTCTTC. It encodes CASSQERGLAGSYNEQFF.

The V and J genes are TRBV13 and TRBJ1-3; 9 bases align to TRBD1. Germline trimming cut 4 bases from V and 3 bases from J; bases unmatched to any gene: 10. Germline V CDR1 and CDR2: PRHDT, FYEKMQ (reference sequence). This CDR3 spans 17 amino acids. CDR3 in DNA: TGTGCCAGCAGCTCCGTGGGACAGGGATTAATTGGAAACACCATATATTTT. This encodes CASSSVGQGLIGNTIYF.

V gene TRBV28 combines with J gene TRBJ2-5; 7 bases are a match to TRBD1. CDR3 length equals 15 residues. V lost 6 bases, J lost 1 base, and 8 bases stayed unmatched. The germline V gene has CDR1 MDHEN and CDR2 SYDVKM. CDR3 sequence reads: CASSPRGQPQETQYF. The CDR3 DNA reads TGTGCCAGCAGCCCCAGGGGACAGCCCCAAGAGACCCAGTACTTC. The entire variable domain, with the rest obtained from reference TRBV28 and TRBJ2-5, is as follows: DVKVTQSSRYLVKRTGEKVFLECVQDMDHENMFWYRQDPGLGLRLIYFSYDVKMKEKGDIPEGYSVSREKKERFSLILESASTNQTSMYLCASSPRGQPQETQYFGPGTRLLVL.

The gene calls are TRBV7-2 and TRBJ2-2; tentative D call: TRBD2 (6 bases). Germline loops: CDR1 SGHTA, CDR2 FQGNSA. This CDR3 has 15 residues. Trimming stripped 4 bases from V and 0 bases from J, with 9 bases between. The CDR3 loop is CASSSWGANTGELFF. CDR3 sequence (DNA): TGTGCCAGCAGCTCGTGGGGGGCGAACACCGGGGAGCTGTTTTTT.

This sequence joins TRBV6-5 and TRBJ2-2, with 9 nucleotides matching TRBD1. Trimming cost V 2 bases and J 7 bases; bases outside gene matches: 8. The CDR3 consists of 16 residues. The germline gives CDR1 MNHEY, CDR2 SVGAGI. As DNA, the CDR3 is TGTGCCAGCAGTTACACCGGGACAGGGCGAGGCGGGGAGCTGTTTTTT. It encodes CASSYTGTGRGGELFF.

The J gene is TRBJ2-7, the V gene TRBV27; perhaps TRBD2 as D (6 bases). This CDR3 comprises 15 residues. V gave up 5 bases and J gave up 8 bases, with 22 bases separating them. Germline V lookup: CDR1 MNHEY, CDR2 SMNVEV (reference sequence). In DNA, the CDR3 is TGTGCCAGCAGTCCCGGGGCCTCACGCGGGGCAAAGCAGTACTTC. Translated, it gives CASSPGASRGAKQYF.

The CDR3 reads CASSPRGTSGRVDTQYF. CDR3 DNA sequence: TGTGCCAGCAGTCCGCGAGGGACTAGCGGGAGAGTAGATACGCAGTATTTT. The rearrangement joins TRBV28 to TRBJ2-3; 14 nucleotides match TRBD2. This CDR3 comprises 17 residues. From germline, CDR1 is MDHEN and CDR2 SYDVKM. V gave up 5 bases and J gave up 5 bases; unmatched junction bases: 9.

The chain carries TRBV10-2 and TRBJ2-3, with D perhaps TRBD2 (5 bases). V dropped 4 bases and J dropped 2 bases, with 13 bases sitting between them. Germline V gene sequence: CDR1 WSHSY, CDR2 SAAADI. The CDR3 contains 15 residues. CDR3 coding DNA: TGCGCCAGCAGTGTTAGCGCCTTGCACACAGATACGCAGTATTTT. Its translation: CASSVSALHTDTQYF.

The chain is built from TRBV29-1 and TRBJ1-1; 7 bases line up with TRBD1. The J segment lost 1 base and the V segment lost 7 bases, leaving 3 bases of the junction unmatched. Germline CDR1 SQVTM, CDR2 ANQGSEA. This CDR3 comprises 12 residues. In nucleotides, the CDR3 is TGCAGCGCGGGACAGTCGAACACTGAAGCTTTCTTT. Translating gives CSAGQSNTEAFF.

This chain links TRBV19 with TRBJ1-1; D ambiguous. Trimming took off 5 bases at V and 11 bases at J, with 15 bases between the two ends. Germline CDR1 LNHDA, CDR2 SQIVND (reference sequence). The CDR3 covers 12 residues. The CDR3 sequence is CASSPSGVVAFF. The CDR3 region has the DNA TGTGCCAGTAGTCCCTCCGGGGTTGTGGCTTTCTTT.

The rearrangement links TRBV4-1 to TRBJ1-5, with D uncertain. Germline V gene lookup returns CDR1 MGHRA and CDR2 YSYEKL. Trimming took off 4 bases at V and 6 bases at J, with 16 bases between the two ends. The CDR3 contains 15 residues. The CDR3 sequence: CASSRMGGSGQPQHF. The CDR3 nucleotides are TGCGCCAGCAGCCGAATGGGAGGGTCCGGTCAGCCCCAGCATTTT.

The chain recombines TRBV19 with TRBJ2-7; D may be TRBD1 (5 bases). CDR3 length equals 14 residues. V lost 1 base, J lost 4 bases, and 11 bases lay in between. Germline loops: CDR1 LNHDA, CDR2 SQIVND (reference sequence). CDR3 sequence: CASSIAAGQYEQYF. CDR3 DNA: TGTGCCAGTAGTATAGCCGCAGGGCAATACGAGCAGTACTTC.

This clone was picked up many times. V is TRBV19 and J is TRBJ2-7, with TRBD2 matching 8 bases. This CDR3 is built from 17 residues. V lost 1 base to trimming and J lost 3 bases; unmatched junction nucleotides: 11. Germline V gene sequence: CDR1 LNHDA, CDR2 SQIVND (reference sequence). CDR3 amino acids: CASSIARILAAHYEQYF. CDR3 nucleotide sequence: TGTGCCAGTAGTATAGCCCGAATACTAGCGGCTCACTACGAGCAGTACTTC.

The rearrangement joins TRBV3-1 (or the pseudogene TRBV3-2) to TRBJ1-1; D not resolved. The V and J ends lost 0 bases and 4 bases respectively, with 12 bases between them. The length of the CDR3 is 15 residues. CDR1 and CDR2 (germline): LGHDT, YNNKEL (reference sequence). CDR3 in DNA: TGTGCCAGCAGCCAAGACCAGGTGGCGCGCACTGAAGCTTTCTTT. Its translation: CASSQDQVARTEAFF.

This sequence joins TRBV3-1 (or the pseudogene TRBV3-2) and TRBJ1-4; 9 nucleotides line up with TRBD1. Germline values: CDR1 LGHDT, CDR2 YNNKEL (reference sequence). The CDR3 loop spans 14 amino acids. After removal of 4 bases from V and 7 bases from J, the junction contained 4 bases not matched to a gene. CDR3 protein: CASSLRQGGEKLFF. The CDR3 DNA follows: TGTGCCAGCAGCCTTCGACAGGGGGGTGAAAAACTGTTTTTT.

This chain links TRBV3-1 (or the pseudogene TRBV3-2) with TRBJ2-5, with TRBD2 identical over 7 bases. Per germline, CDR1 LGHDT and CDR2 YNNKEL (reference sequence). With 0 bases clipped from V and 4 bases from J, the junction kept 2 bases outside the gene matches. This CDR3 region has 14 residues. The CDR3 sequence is CASSQEIAGETQYF. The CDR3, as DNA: TGTGCCAGCAGCCAAGAGATAGCGGGAGAGACCCAGTACTTC.

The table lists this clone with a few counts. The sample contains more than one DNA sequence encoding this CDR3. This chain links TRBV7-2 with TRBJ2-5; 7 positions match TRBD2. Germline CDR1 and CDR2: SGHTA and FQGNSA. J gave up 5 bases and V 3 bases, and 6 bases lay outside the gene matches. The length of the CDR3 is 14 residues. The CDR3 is CASSFSSGGETQYF. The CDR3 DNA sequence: TGTGCCAGCAGCTTTTCTAGCGGAGGGGAGACCCAGTACTTC.